This TCR beta chain was identified during a study of blood T cell repertoires in COVID-19. As for the study in general: The samples span acute and convalescent COVID-19 from the United States, Italy and Spain. PBMCs, B-cell-depleted T cells, or T cells were the source of the cDNA or gDNA that made up the material.

CDR3 size: 15 residues. Between the trimmed V and J ends, which lost 4 bases and 8 bases, there was a span of 17 bases. Germline V CDR1 and CDR2: SEHNR, FQNEAQ (reference sequence). Patients at the Seattle site were enrolled during active infection and followed longitudinally. As handled by the study authors: Counts of nucleated cells, estimated from reference gene primer amplification, were obtained. Here immunoSEQ multiplex PCR was the method, and the copy in TCRdb shows in-frame clones only, minus some. V and J calls and clone size follow that table, whereas D and trimming were derived from the DNA. The repertoire holds around 300,000 clones, 90% seen once, with 1% in the top ten.

Input material: peripheral blood. This chain connects TRBV7-9 to TRBJ1-4, with D tentatively TRBD1 (5 bases). This sequence originates from a middle-aged woman with COVID-19, enrolled during active disease. CDR3 coding DNA: TGTGCCAGCAGCTCAGTCCTGGGACGGGAGGAAAAACTGTTTTTT. It translates to CASSSVLGREEKLFF.